This is a list of T cell receptor beta chains from one sample in a study of OX40 agonist ivuxolimab in advanced cancers. Sequencing used immunoSEQ multiplex PCR; TCRdb keeps in-frame clones, though not all of them. The sample holds 110,000 or so clones, more than 85% seen once. The sequencing used CD4+ or CD8+ T cells sorted from blood, collected in a trial of the OX40 agonist ivuxolimab. These receptor sequences come from an adult with an advanced solid tumor such as melanoma, head and neck, liver or kidney cancer. Each CDR3 is given with its conserved first and last residue. The order of the fields is clone size, V gene, J gene, D gene, CDR3 protein, CDR3 DNA. A D gene is named only where the DNA matches it firmly. The listing skips clone size in some rows; elsewhere it reads once, few, many or a size class.

clone_size: once
v_call: TRBV9
j_call: TRBJ2-5
d_call: TRBD2
cdr3_aa: CASARTSGGQETQYF
cdr3_nt: TGTGCCAGCGCAAGGACTAGCGGGGGTCAAGAGACCCAGTACTTC

clone_size: .
v_call: TRBV7-3
j_call: TRBJ2-3
d_call: .
cdr3_aa: CASSLNGGTDTQYF
cdr3_nt: TGTGCCAGCAGCTTAAACGGGGGCACAGATACGCAGTATTTT

clone_size: .
v_call: TRBV7-6
j_call: TRBJ2-2
d_call: .
cdr3_aa: CASSNRELFF
cdr3_nt: TGTGCCAGCAGCAACCGGGAGCTGTTTTTT

clone_size: .
v_call: TRBV15
j_call: TRBJ1-2
d_call: TRBD1
cdr3_aa: CATSFRGGQGDGYTF
cdr3_nt: TGTGCCACCAGCTTCAGAGGGGGACAGGGGGATGGCTACACCTTC

clone_size: .
v_call: TRBV6-5
j_call: TRBJ1-6
d_call: .
cdr3_aa: CASSPRPNSPLHF
cdr3_nt: TGTGCCAGCAGTCCTCGTCCGAATTCACCCCTCCACTTT

clone_size: .
v_call: TRBV19
j_call: TRBJ2-3
d_call: .
cdr3_aa: CASSIGQGGTDTQYF
cdr3_nt: TGTGCCAGTAGTATAGGGCAGGGAGGCACAGATACGCAGTATTTT

clone_size: .
v_call: TRBV10-3
j_call: TRBJ2-3
d_call: TRBD1
cdr3_aa: CAISTSGQGTDTQYF
cdr3_nt: TGTGCCATCAGCACTTCGGGACAGGGGACAGATACGCAGTATTTT

clone_size: .
v_call: TRBV6-1
j_call: TRBJ2-2
d_call: TRBD1
cdr3_aa: CAGETGWGGELFF
cdr3_nt: TGTGCCGGGGAGACAGGGTGGGGCGGGGAGCTGTTTTTT

clone_size: .
v_call: TRBV7-3
j_call: TRBJ2-5
d_call: TRBD1
cdr3_aa: CASSTTGLETQYF
cdr3_nt: TGTGCCAGCAGCACGACAGGGTTGGAGACCCAGTACTTC

clone_size: .
v_call: TRBV6-1
j_call: TRBJ1-1
d_call: TRBD1
cdr3_aa: CASSETGGGTEAFF
cdr3_nt: TGTGCCAGCAGTGAAACAGGGGGGGGCACTGAAGCTTTCTTT

clone_size: .
v_call: TRBV19
j_call: TRBJ2-7
d_call: .
cdr3_aa: CASSITQTYEQYF
cdr3_nt: TGTGCCAGTAGTATAACCCAGACCTACGAGCAGTACTTC

clone_size: .
v_call: TRBV5-4
j_call: TRBJ2-3
d_call: .
cdr3_aa: CASSLPSGFTDTQYF
cdr3_nt: TGTGCCAGCAGCTTGCCCTCGGGCTTCACAGATACGCAGTATTTT

clone_size: .
v_call: TRBV9
j_call: TRBJ2-2
d_call: .
cdr3_aa: CASSVGTQYTGELFF
cdr3_nt: TGTGCCAGCAGCGTCGGGACTCAATACACCGGGGAGCTGTTTTTT

clone_size: .
v_call: TRBV13
j_call: TRBJ2-3
d_call: .
cdr3_aa: CASSSKLTDTQYF
cdr3_nt: TGTGCCAGCAGCTCCAAGCTCACAGATACGCAGTATTTT

clone_size: once
v_call: TRBV30
j_call: TRBJ1-1
d_call: .
cdr3_aa: CAWSFGTAEAFF
cdr3_nt: TGTGCCTGGAGTTTTGGGACTGCCGAAGCTTTCTTT

clone_size: once
v_call: TRBV7-3
j_call: TRBJ2-3
d_call: .
cdr3_aa: CASSFGGASTDTQYF
cdr3_nt: TGTGCCAGCAGCTTCGGAGGGGCAAGCACAGATACGCAGTATTTT

clone_size: .
v_call: TRBV6-6
j_call: TRBJ2-1
d_call: .
cdr3_aa: CASSYIGQKKNEQFF
cdr3_nt: TGTGCCAGCAGTTATATAGGGCAGAAAAAGAATGAGCAGTTCTTC

clone_size: few
v_call: TRBV18
j_call: TRBJ1-6
d_call: .
cdr3_aa: CASSPEVYSPLHF
cdr3_nt: TGTGCCAGCTCACCAGAGGTATATTCACCCCTCCACTTT

clone_size: .
v_call: TRBV29-1
j_call: TRBJ1-1
d_call: .
cdr3_aa: CSTHDLPNTEAFF
cdr3_nt: TGCAGCACACACGACCTGCCGAACACTGAAGCTTTCTTT

clone_size: .
v_call: TRBV6-5
j_call: TRBJ2-1
d_call: .
cdr3_aa: CASSYMQGNEQFF
cdr3_nt: TGTGCCAGCAGTTACATGCAGGGCAATGAGCAGTTCTTC

clone_size: .
v_call: TRBV5-6
j_call: TRBJ1-2
d_call: TRBD1
cdr3_aa: CASSGSQGAYGYTF
cdr3_nt: TGTGCCAGCAGCGGGTCCCAGGGGGCCTATGGCTACACCTTC

clone_size: .
v_call: TRBV28
j_call: TRBJ2-1
d_call: .
cdr3_aa: CASRKGGLLYNEQFF
cdr3_nt: TGTGCCAGCAGGAAGGGAGGACTTCTCTACAATGAGCAGTTCTTC

clone_size: .
v_call: TRBV2
j_call: TRBJ2-7
d_call: .
cdr3_aa: CASSEQGEGTYEQYF
cdr3_nt: TGTGCCAGCAGTGAGCAGGGAGAGGGAACCTACGAGCAGTACTTC

clone_size: .
v_call: TRBV5-6
j_call: TRBJ2-1
d_call: TRBD1
cdr3_aa: CASSPTGGSSYNEQFF
cdr3_nt: TGTGCCAGCAGCCCAACAGGGGGAAGCTCCTACAATGAGCAGTTCTTC

clone_size: once
v_call: TRBV21-1
j_call: TRBJ1-1
d_call: .
cdr3_aa: CASSKVIGGNTEAFF
cdr3_nt: TGTGCCAGCAGCAAAGTGATCGGAGGAAACACTGAAGCTTTCTTT

clone_size: .
v_call: TRBV4-1
j_call: TRBJ2-2
d_call: .
cdr3_aa: CASSQEVNTGELFF
cdr3_nt: TGCGCCAGCAGCCAAGAGGTGAACACCGGGGAGCTGTTTTTT

clone_size: .
v_call: TRBV28
j_call: TRBJ2-7
d_call: TRBD2
cdr3_aa: CASSSPVTSGGASEQYF
cdr3_nt: TGTGCCAGCAGTTCCCCCGTAACTAGCGGGGGGGCCTCCGAGCAGTACTTC

clone_size: few
v_call: TRBV10-3
j_call: TRBJ2-5
d_call: TRBD1
cdr3_aa: CAISERQRGQGQETQYF
cdr3_nt: TGTGCCATCAGTGAGAGGCAGCGAGGACAGGGCCAAGAGACCCAGTACTTC